This passage covers 20 T cell receptor beta chains from one sample sequenced in a study of tumor-infiltrating lymphocytes in primary liver carcinoma. Co-extraction of both nucleic acids (RNA and DNA) used about 19-33 mg of unsorted bulk tissue. Total RNA amounting to roughly 450 ng was the source from which TCR beta cDNA was made with a constant-region primer. Libraries covering TCR beta were generated through three nested multiplex PCR rounds (using a slightly modified ARM-PCR). PCR rounds one and two used TRBV1-TRBV30 forward primers with a C-beta reverse primer for 10 cycles each. TCRdb processed the multiplex PCR reads anew with MiXCR; each CDR3 protein has one entry. Of 100,000 or so distinct CDR3 sequences in the sample, about 63% were seen once. Sequencing used liver tumor tissue from sampling region 2. Subset specified: tumor region T2, inferior pole. The receptors shown here come from a woman in her sixties or seventies with primary liver carcinoma and hepatitis B virus infection.

Details on this clonotype: Here the CDR3 omits its conserved ending phenylalanine or tryptophan, so a read error is the likely source. The chain employs TRBV11-2 and TRBJ1-4; D ambiguous. The germline gives CDR1 SGHAT, CDR2 FQNNGV. The CDR3 has 16 residues. CDR3 bases: TGTGCCGGCAGCTCAGGCCTCCTTTCCTCTGGAGAAAAACTGTTTTCT. This gives the protein CAGSSGLLSSGEKLFS.

In this sample, this clonotype turned up a few times. The rearrangement links TRBV6-5 to TRBJ1-6, with D possibly TRBD1 on 6 matching bases. This CDR3 is built from 17 residues. CDR1 and CDR2 from the germline V gene are MNHEY and SVGAGI. V gave up 4 bases and J gave up 2 bases, with 15 bases separating them. CDR3 residues: CASSFSPRDTYNSPLHF. The CDR3 bases are TGTGCCAGCAGTTTTTCTCCCCGGGACACCTATAATTCACCCCTCCACTTT.

A few counts support this clonotype. The rearrangement uses TRBV28 and TRBJ2-5; the D is unclear. V was shortened by 3 bases and J by 2 bases, with 22 bases between the two germline ends. CDR3 length: 18 amino acids. CDR1 is MDHEN and CDR2 is SYDVKM in the germline V gene. The CDR3 protein is CASSFRFGPMVGQETQYF. Here the CDR3 DNA reads TGTGCCAGCAGTTTTAGGTTCGGGCCCATGGTGGGGCAAGAGACCCAGTACTTC. The whole variable domain, filled in from reference TRBV28 and TRBJ2-5, reads DVKVTQSSRYLVKRTGEKVFLECVQDMDHENMFWYRQDPGLGLRLIYFSYDVKMKEKGDIPEGYSVSREKKERFSLILESASTNQTSMYLCASSFRFGPMVGQETQYFGPGTRLLVL.

Points on this clonotype: The junction departs from the called germline gene at one end, perhaps through a read error. This chain uses TRBV6-2 or TRBV6-3 with TRBJ1-2; D is unresolved. The CDR3 totals 11 residues. The germline gives CDR1 MNHEY, CDR2 SVGEGT. CDR3 in DNA: TGTGCCAGCAGAGCCGGGTGTATCTACGCCTTC. Amino acids: CASRAGCIYAF.

Of note for this clonotype: A much larger clone differs from this one at a single base, so this may be a read error. The chain has TRBV12-3 or TRBV12-4 and TRBJ2-1; TRBD2 might be the D (6 bases). V shed 5 bases and J shed 11 bases, with 25 bases lying between them. The CDR3 has 16 amino acids. The CDR3 reads CASSQTATSVVRQQFF. As DNA, the CDR3 is TGTGCCAGCAGTCAAACCGCGACTAGTGTGGTTCGCCAGCAGTTCTTC.

The chain combines TRBV5-5 with TRBJ2-7; TRBD2 matches at 8 bases. The V gene's germline CDR1 is SGHKS and CDR2 YYEKEE (reference sequence). The CDR3 consists of 14 residues. V shed 5 bases, J shed 5 bases, and the junction held 9 bases outside the gene matches. The CDR3 spells CASSPCGRRNEQYF. The CDR3 DNA reads TGTGCCAGCAGTCCGTGCGGGAGGAGGAACGAGCAGTACTTC.

Points on this clonotype: As the CDR3 is not closed by the conserved phenylalanine or tryptophan, this likely results from a read error. The DNA is omitted, as the CDR3 cannot be located on it reliably, and the CDR3 follows TCRdb's listing. V gene TRBV11-2 combines with J gene TRBJ1-6. The CDR3 contains 15 residues when both ends are counted. Germline CDR1 and CDR2: SGHAT and FQNNGV. CDR3 sequence reads: CASSLEVVAILPLNY.

Notes on this clonotype: Being one base from a much bigger clone, this may be a read error. This chain joins TRBV5-1 and TRBJ2-2; no definite D call. This CDR3 is 18 amino acids long. Germline V gene sequence: CDR1 SGHRS, CDR2 YFSETQ. Trimming removed 4 bases at V and 2 bases at J, with 21 bases between. The CDR3 DNA reads as TGCGCCAGCAGCCCACAAATACGGACCTTCTCTAACACCGGGGAGCTGTTTTTT. Protein sequence: CASSPQIRTFSNTGELFF.

Notes on this clonotype: This is likely a read error, given that the CDR3 carries no conserved phenylalanine or tryptophan at its end. The chain has TRBV2 and TRBJ2-7, with D perhaps TRBD1 (6 bases). The germline CDR1 and CDR2 sequences are SNHLY and FYNNEI. The CDR3 totals 14 residues. CDR3 sequence (DNA): TGTGCCAGCAGTGATTTTGTGGACAGCTACGTGCAGTACTCC. It translates to CASSDFVDSYVQYS.

On this clonotype itself: A much larger clone differs from this one at a single base, so this may be a read error. The gene calls are TRBV5-1 and TRBJ2-2; 10 bases map to TRBD2. This CDR3 spans 16 amino acids. The V gene's germline CDR1 is SGHRS and CDR2 YFSETQ. The CDR3 protein is CASSPRLAGNTGELVF. CDR3 nucleotides: TGCGCCAGCAGCCCCCGACTAGCGGGTAACACCGGGGAGCTGGTTTTT.

A word on this clonotype: This CDR3 is missing its conserved last phenylalanine or tryptophan, likely due to a read error. The chain carries TRBV11-2 and TRBJ2-1, with D perhaps matching TRBD2 (5 bases). This CDR3 has 14 amino acids. Germline V gene lookup returns CDR1 SGHAT and CDR2 FQNNGV. The CDR3 loop is CSSSPDSRYREQFI. The DNA for the CDR3 is TGTAGCAGCAGTCCGGACTCGAGGTATAGGGAGCAGTTCATC.

This clonotype was found a few times. This could be a read error, since a much larger clone is one nucleotide away. V and J are TRBV6-2 or TRBV6-3 and TRBJ2-1; D may be TRBD1 (6 bases). Between the trimmed V and J ends, which lost 11 bases and 3 bases, there was a span of 11 bases. Germline CDR1 is MNHEY and CDR2 is SVGEGT. The CDR3 covers 12 residues. The CDR3 bases are TGTGCCTGCAAACAGGGCTACAATGAGCAGTTCTTC. Translation gives CACKQGYNEQFF.

A single count supports this clonotype. The rearrangement joins TRBV30 to TRBJ1-1, with a tentative D call TRBD1 (5 bases). The V end lost 0 bases, the J end lost 8 bases, and 16 bases lay between the germline ends. The CDR3 runs 14 residues. Germline lookup yields CDR1 GTSNPN and CDR2 SVGIG (reference sequence). CDR3 DNA sequence: TGTGCCTGGAGTGTACATGGGGCTTGGGCCGAAGCTTTCTTT. Protein: CAWSVHGAWAEAFF.

This rearrangement joins TRBV9 to TRBJ2-7; possible D gene TRBD1, 5 bases. The CDR3 is 14 amino acids. Germline CDR1 reads SGDLS; CDR2 reads YYNGEE. Trimming cost V 1 base and J 2 bases, with 10 bases left between them. CDR3: CASSVPPGTYEQYF. The CDR3 coding sequence is TGTGCCAGCAGCGTACCTCCAGGGACCTACGAGCAGTACTTC.

Comments on this clonotype: A much larger clone lies a single base off, so this may be a read error. Since the CDR3 does not end with the conserved phenylalanine or tryptophan, this likely comes from a read error. This chain links TRBV28 with TRBJ1-1; D ambiguous. This CDR3 contains 15 residues. Germline loops: CDR1 MDHEN, CDR2 SYDVKM. Trimming left V 3 bases short and J 0 bases short, with 11 bases between. CDR3 amino acids: CASSFSSDLNTEAFY. DNA of the CDR3: TGTGCCAGCAGTTTTTCGTCTGACCTGAACACTGAAGCTTTCTAT.

The table lists this clonotype with a few counts. The J gene is TRBJ2-7, the V gene TRBV18; a possible D gene is TRBD2 (6 bases). Trimming took 4 bases from V and 0 from J, leaving 7 bases between them. Germline values: CDR1 KGHSH, CDR2 LQKENI. The CDR3 totals 13 residues. The DNA of the CDR3 is TGTGCCAGCTCACAGACTAGCTCCTACGAGCAGTACTTC. It translates to CASSQTSSYEQYF.

J is TRBJ1-1 and V is TRBV18, with no clear D. CDR1 and CDR2 (germline): KGHSH, LQKENI. The CDR3 has 15 residues. V was clipped by 2 bases and J by 0 bases, with 10 bases between them. This CDR3 reads CASSPSAGLNTEAFF. The CDR3 DNA follows: TGTGCCAGCTCACCAAGTGCAGGCTTGAACACTGAAGCTTTCTTT.

As to this clonotype: At one boundary the junction diverges from the germline segment, which might be a read error. The V and J genes are TRBV11-2 and TRBJ2-2; D may be TRBD2 (5 bases). The CDR3 has 15 amino acids. Germline CDR1 reads SGHAT; CDR2 reads FQNNGV. In DNA, the CDR3 is TGTGCCAGCAGCACTCCGCAAGGGCCGACCGGGGAACTGTTTTTT. Residues: CASSTPQGPTGELFF.

On this clonotype itself: At one boundary the junction diverges from the germline segment, which might be a read error. This chain connects TRBV11-1 to TRBJ2-7; 9 bases are shared with TRBD2. The CDR3 is 18 amino acids. In germline, CDR1 is SGHAT, CDR2 FQDESV (reference sequence). CDR3 sequence reads: CASSLRGTISGRSYEQYF. The CDR3 nucleotides read TGTGCCAGCAGCTTAAGGGGGACGATTAGCGGGAGATCGTACGAGCAGTATTTC.

A remark on this clonotype: The junction differs from germline at one of its ends, possibly a read error. The J gene is TRBJ2-1, the V gene TRBV11-3; 10 positions match TRBD2. The CDR3 consists of 15 residues. Germline V gene sequence: CDR1 SGHNT, CDR2 YENEEA. The CDR3 spells CASILGTSGNLEQLF. The DNA of the CDR3 is TGTGCCAGCATCTTAGGAACTAGCGGGAATCTTGAGCAGTTATTC.